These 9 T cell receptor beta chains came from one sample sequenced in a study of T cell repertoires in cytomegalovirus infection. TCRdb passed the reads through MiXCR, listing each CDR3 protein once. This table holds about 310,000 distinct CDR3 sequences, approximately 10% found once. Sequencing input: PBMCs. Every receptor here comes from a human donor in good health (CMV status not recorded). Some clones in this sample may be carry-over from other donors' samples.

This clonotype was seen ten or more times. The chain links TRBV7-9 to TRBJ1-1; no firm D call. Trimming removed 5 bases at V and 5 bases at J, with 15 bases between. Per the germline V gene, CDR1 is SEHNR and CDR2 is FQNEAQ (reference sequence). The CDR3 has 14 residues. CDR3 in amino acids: CASSLPRVGTEAFF. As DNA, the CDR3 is TGTGCCAGCAGCCTTCCTAGGGTGGGGACTGAAGCTTTCTTT. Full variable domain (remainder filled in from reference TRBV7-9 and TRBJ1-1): DTGVSQNPRHKITKRGQNVTFRCDPISEHNRLYWYRQTLGQGPEFLTYFQNEAQLEKSRLLSDRFSAERPKGSFSTLEIQRTEQGDSAMYLCASSLPRVGTEAFFGQGTRLTVV.

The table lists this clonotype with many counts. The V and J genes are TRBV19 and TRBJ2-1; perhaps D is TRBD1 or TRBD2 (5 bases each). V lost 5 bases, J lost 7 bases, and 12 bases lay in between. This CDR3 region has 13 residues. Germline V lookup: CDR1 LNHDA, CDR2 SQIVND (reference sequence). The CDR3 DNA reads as TGTGCCAGTAGTCTCAAGAGGGGTAATGAGCAGTTCTTC. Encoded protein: CASSLKRGNEQFF. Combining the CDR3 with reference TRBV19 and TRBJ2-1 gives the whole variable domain DGGITQSPKYLFRKEGQNVTLSCEQNLNHDAMYWYRQDPGQGLRLIYYSQIVNDFQKGDIAEGYSVSREKKESFPLTVTSAQKNPTAFYLCASSLKRGNEQFFGPGTRLTVL.

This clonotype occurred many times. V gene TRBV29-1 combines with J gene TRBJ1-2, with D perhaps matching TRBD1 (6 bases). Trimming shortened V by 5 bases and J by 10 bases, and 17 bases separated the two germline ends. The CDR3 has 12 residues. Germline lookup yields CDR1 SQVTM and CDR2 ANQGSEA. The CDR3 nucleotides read TGCAGCGTTTACGGGACATCGGCAGACTACACCTTC. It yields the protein CSVYGTSADYTF.

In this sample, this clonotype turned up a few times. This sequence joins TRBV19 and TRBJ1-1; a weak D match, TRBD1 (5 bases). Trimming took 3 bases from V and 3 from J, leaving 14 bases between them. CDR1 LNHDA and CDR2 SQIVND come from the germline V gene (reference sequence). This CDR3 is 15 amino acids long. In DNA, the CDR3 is TGTGCCAGTAGTATCCGACAGACTGGGGACACTGAAGCTTTCTTT. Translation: CASSIRQTGDTEAFF.

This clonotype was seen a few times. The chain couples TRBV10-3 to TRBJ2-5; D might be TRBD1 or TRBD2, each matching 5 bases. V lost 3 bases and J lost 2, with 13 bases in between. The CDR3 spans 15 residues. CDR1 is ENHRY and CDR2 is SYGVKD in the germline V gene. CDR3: CAISDVKGRQETQYF. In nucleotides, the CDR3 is TGTGCCATCAGTGACGTGAAGGGGAGACAAGAGACCCAGTACTTC.

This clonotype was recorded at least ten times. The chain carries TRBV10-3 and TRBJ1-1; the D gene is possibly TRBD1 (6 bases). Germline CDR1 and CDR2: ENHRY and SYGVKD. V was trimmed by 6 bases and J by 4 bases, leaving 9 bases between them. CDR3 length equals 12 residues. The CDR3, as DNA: TGTGCCATCAGCAGGGGTGGCACTGAAGCTTTCTTT. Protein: CAISRGGTEAFF.

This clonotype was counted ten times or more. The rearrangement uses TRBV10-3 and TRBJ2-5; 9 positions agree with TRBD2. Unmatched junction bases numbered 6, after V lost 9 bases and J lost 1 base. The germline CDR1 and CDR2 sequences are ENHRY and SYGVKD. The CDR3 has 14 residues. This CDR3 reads CAIGRGGRQETQYF. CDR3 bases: TGTGCCATTGGGCGGGGGGGCCGCCAAGAGACCCAGTACTTC.

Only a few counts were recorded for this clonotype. CDR3 DNA: TGCAGCGTTCGAGGGGGGGCAGTAAATGAGCAGTTCTTC. Protein sequence: CSVRGGAVNEQFF. V and J are TRBV29-1 and TRBJ2-1; maybe TRBD2 (7 bases). Germline lookup yields CDR1 SQVTM and CDR2 ANQGSEA. The CDR3 has 13 residues. Trimming left V 5 bases short and J 7 bases short, with 15 bases between.

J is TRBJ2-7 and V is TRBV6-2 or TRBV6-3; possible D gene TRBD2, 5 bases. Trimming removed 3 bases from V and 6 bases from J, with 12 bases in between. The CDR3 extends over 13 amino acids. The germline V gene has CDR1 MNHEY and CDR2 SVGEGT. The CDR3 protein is CASSYLRGGEQYV. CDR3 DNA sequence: TGTGCCAGCAGTTATCTCCGGGGTGGCGAGCAGTACGTC.